This TCR beta chain emerged from a study of monozygotic twins with inflammatory bowel disease. Whole-study findings and limits: Individual T cell subtypes were not distinguishable.

TCRdb reanalyzed the 5' RACE reads and collapses them to one entry per CDR3 protein, without DNA. The sample spans 190,000 or so distinct CDR3 sequences; the ten largest clones claim roughly 1.5%. The germline V gene encodes CDR1 SGHTA and CDR2 FQGTGA. CDR3 length: 17 amino acids. For this clonotype: Its antigen is as yet unknown.

The chain is built from TRBV7-3 and TRBJ2-3; there is no DNA to check the TCRdb D call of TRBD1. The receptor comes from a human donor with ulcerative colitis or Crohn's disease, or a healthy co-twin of an affected twin (not recorded which). The sequenced material came from blood. The CDR3 loop reads CASSLTGGGGPPDTQYF.